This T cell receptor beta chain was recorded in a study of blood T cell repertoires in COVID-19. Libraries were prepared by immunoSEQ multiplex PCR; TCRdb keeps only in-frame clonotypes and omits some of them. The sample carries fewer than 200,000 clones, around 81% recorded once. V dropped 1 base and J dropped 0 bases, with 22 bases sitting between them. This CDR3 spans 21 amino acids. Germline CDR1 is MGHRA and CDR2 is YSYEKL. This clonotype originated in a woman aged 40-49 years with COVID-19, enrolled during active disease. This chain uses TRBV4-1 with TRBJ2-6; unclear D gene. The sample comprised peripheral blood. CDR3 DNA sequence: TGCGCCAGCAGCCAAGTTGTGCCCGCTCCAAACTCTATCTCTGGGGCCAACGTCCTGACTTTC. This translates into CASSQVVPAPNSISGANVLTF.